This paragraph covers one TCR beta chain sequence. Germline V gene sequence: CDR1 GTSNPN, CDR2 SVGIG (reference sequence). CDR3 size: 14 residues. V lost 4 bases to trimming and J lost 4 bases; unmatched junction nucleotides: 4. These data come from a study of blood T cell repertoires in COVID-19. Study information: From T cells, B-cell-depleted T cells, or PBMCs came the material, which was cDNA or gDNA.

Original processing methods: Cell counts per sample came from amplifying reference gene primers. Clones were sequenced by immunoSEQ multiplex PCR, and TCRdb holds only the in-frame ones, with some missing. The DNA gave D and trimming, while V, J and clone size come from that table. The sample carries roughly 190,000 clones, roughly 87% recorded once. This TCR was sampled from a woman between 25 and 40 years old who had recovered from COVID-19. The V call is TRBV30, the J call TRBJ2-2; 9 bases are a match to TRBD2. Sequencing was carried out using PBMCs or T cells enriched from blood (not recorded which). CDR3 amino acids: CAWNRGLATGELFF. As DNA, the CDR3 is TGTGCCTGGAACCGGGGACTAGCCACCGGGGAGCTGTTTTTT.